Each of the 24 T cell receptor beta chains below was sequenced from the same sample in a study of beta chain features in type 1 diabetes. The whole isolated RNA underwent reverse transcription, so sequencing captured expressed TCRB transcripts. Assay used: immunoSEQ multiplex PCR; TCRdb lists only in-frame clones, some missing. The profile covers roughly 400,000 clones, with approximately 14% appearing a single time and roughly 0.038% taken by the ten largest. Sequenced input: naive CD4+ T cells from blood. The source is a man aged 25-45 years in good health.

The sample holds a few counts of this clone. V gene TRBV30 combines with J gene TRBJ2-3; 11 bases map to TRBD2. The CDR3 has 15 amino acids. Looked up from germline, CDR1 is GTSNPN and CDR2 is SVGIG (reference sequence). V lost 3 bases and J lost 5; bases outside the gene matches: 7. The CDR3 sequence: CAWSTTGLAGDTQYF. CDR3 bases: TGTGCCTGGAGCACTACAGGACTAGCGGGAGATACGCAGTATTTT.

This clone has more than one count but fewer than ten. The chain carries TRBV7-3 and TRBJ2-1; 11 positions match TRBD2. This CDR3 has 16 residues. From germline, CDR1 is SGHTA and CDR2 FQGTGA. Trimming took 5 bases from V and 7 from J; bases not matched to a gene: 10. The CDR3 region is CASSHNSGRATNEQFF. CDR3 bases: TGTGCCAGCAGCCACAATAGCGGGAGGGCCACAAATGAGCAGTTCTTC.

The chain employs TRBV7-2 and TRBJ2-7; D gene ambiguous. This CDR3 comprises 14 residues. The V and J ends lost 2 bases and 0 bases respectively, with 8 bases between them. Germline V gene data show CDR1 as SGHTA and CDR2 as FQGNSA. The CDR3 nucleotides are TGTGCCAGCAGCTTATCGGGCGCCTCCTACGAGCAGTACGTC. Its protein is CASSLSGASYEQYV.

This sequence joins TRBV4-1 and TRBJ2-5; TRBD1 or TRBD2 may be the D gene (5 bases each). Germline-derived CDR1 and CDR2 are MGHRA and YSYEKL. V was cut by 2 bases and J by 7 bases, with 14 bases left in between. This CDR3 spans 14 amino acids. CDR3 DNA: TGCGCCAGCAGCCAACGGGGACCGCTAGGGACCCAGTACTTC. Its translation is CASSQRGPLGTQYF.

The table lists this clone with a few counts. The chain employs TRBV25-1 and TRBJ2-1, with 9 bases lining up with TRBD1. The J segment lost 8 bases and the V segment lost 5 bases, leaving 10 bases of the junction unmatched. CDR3 length: 15 amino acids. CDR1 and CDR2 from the germline V gene are MGHDK and SYGVNS. The CDR3: CASSRGGQGIYEQFF. As DNA, the CDR3 is TGTGCCAGCAGTAGAGGGGGACAGGGTATCTATGAGCAGTTCTTC.

This clone was recorded a few times. The V gene is TRBV7-8, the J gene TRBJ2-4; D not resolved. The V gene's germline CDR1 is SGHVS and CDR2 FQNEAQ. V gave up 5 bases and J gave up 0 bases, with 17 bases separating them. This CDR3 contains 17 residues. The DNA of the CDR3 is TGTGCCAGCAGCCAAAGTCCCTCGGAGATAGCCAAAAACATTCAGTACTTC. Translated, it gives CASSQSPSEIAKNIQYF. The full variable domain, completed using reference TRBV7-8 and TRBJ2-4, is GAGVSQSPRYKVAKRGQDVALRCDPISGHVSLFWYQQALGQGPEFLTYFQNEAQLDKSGLPSDRFFAERPEGSVSTLKIQRTQQEDSAVYLCASSQSPSEIAKNIQYFGAGTRLSVL.

The CDR3 DNA reads as TGTGCCACCAGCAGAGCAAGCGGGAACTTTGGCGAGCAGTACGTC. Its translation is CATSRASGNFGEQYV. The chain has TRBV15 and TRBJ2-7, with 7 positions matching TRBD2. Trimming took 1 base from V and 6 from J; bases not matched to a gene: 9. CDR3 length: 15 amino acids. CDR1 LNHNV and CDR2 YYDKDF come from the germline V gene (reference sequence).

This clone has only a few counts. The V gene is TRBV6-5, the J gene TRBJ2-4; 7 bases line up with TRBD1. Germline V CDR1 and CDR2: MNHEY, SVGAGI. Losses at the gene ends were 0 bases for V and 3 bases for J; bases not matched to a gene: 5. The CDR3 totals 16 residues. The CDR3 loop is CASSYSGQVGKNIQYF. Here the CDR3 DNA reads TGTGCCAGCAGTTACTCTGGACAGGTCGGCAAAAACATTCAGTACTTC.

V usage is TRBV25-1 and J usage is TRBJ1-2; no definite D call. The germline V and J ends were trimmed by 2 bases and 6 bases, with 10 bases remaining between them. Germline CDR1 and CDR2: MGHDK and SYGVNS. The CDR3 runs 13 residues. The CDR3 sequence is CASSERWGHGYTF. As DNA, the CDR3 is TGTGCCAGCAGTGAACGTTGGGGTCATGGCTACACCTTC.

The CDR3 DNA reads TGTGCCAGTAGTACAACCGGGACAACTAACTATGGCTACACCTTC. It codes for CASSTTGTTNYGYTF. The chain combines TRBV19 with TRBJ1-2; D perhaps matches TRBD1 (6 bases). Germline CDR1 LNHDA, CDR2 SQIVND (reference sequence). The V and J ends lost 4 bases and 0 bases respectively, with 12 bases between them. The CDR3 is 15 residues long.

The V gene is TRBV27, the J gene TRBJ2-3; D is uncertain. This CDR3 is 13 amino acids long. Germline-derived CDR1 and CDR2 are MNHEY and SMNVEV (reference sequence). V was cut by 5 bases and J by 3 bases, with 9 bases left in between. CDR3 residues: CASSISRTDTQYF. CDR3 nucleotide sequence: TGTGCCAGCAGTATCTCAAGGACAGATACGCAGTATTTT.

The genes are TRBV4-3 and TRBJ2-7; possibly TRBD2 for D (6 bases). Per germline, CDR1 LGHNA and CDR2 YSLEER. Trimming took off 5 bases at V and 0 bases at J, with 11 bases between the two ends. The CDR3 consists of 14 residues. Written as DNA, the CDR3 is TGCGCCAGCAGCTTAATCGGGGGCTCCTACGAGCAGTACTTC. It translates to CASSLIGGSYEQYF.

This sequence joins TRBV7-2 and TRBJ2-5, with 12 positions matching TRBD2. The J segment lost 7 bases and the V segment lost 4 bases, leaving 7 bases of the junction unmatched. Germline V lookup: CDR1 SGHTA, CDR2 FQGNSA. This CDR3 comprises 15 residues. The CDR3 sequence is CASSSPSGGAGTQYF. CDR3 DNA: TGTGCCAGCAGCTCCCCTAGCGGGGGGGCGGGGACCCAGTACTTC.

The chain combines TRBV27 with TRBJ2-5; the match to TRBD2 covers 8 bases. The CDR3 length is 15 residues. V lost 5 bases to trimming and J lost 1 base; unmatched junction nucleotides: 6. The germline V gene encodes CDR1 MNHEY and CDR2 SMNVEV (reference sequence). The DNA for the CDR3 is TGTGCCAGCAGTACGCGACTAGCGCCCCAAGAGACCCAGTACTTC. This sequence encodes CASSTRLAPQETQYF.

The chain uses TRBV19 and TRBJ1-1; 7 bases are a match to TRBD1. CDR3 length: 15 residues. Per the germline V gene, CDR1 is LNHDA and CDR2 is SQIVND (reference sequence). Germline trimming cut 6 bases from V and 3 bases from J; bases unmatched to any gene: 10. The CDR3 loop reads CASSITGEIHTEAFF. The CDR3 DNA sequence: TGTGCCAGTAGCATTACAGGGGAGATACACACTGAAGCTTTCTTT.

This clone occurred a few times. The chain recombines TRBV6-5 with TRBJ2-5; the D is unclear. This CDR3 is built from 13 residues. Germline V gene sequence: CDR1 MNHEY, CDR2 SVGAGI. V was trimmed by 6 bases and J by 3 bases, leaving 11 bases between them. CDR3 in amino acids: CASRTNRKETQYF. CDR3 nucleotide sequence: TGTGCCAGCAGGACCAACAGAAAAGAGACCCAGTACTTC.

This chain joins TRBV21-1 and TRBJ2-3; the listed D gene, TRBD1, was not tested against the DNA. TRBV21-1 represents a pseudogene. The CDR3 is 15 residues long. CDR3 DNA sequence: TGTGCCAGCAGCAAAGCCAAGTCTGGGACAGTGACGCAGTATTTT. Its protein is CASSKAKSGTVTQYF.

The chain links TRBV7-2 to TRBJ1-4; tentative D call: TRBD1 (5 bases). Looked up from germline, CDR1 is SGHTA and CDR2 is FQGNSA. The CDR3 sequence is 15 residues long. V gave up 4 bases and J gave up 4 bases, with 13 bases separating them. CDR3 DNA: TGTGCCAGCAGCTCACGGGGCGGGATTAATGAAAAACTGTTTTTT. Translating it yields CASSSRGGINEKLFF.

This clone has more than one count but fewer than ten. The rearrangement links TRBV2 to TRBJ1-1; D unclear. The CDR3 length is 13 residues. V lost 6 bases and J 1 base, leaving 9 bases between the germline ends. Germline assignment: CDR1 SNHLY and CDR2 FYNNEI. The CDR3 region has the DNA TGTGCCAGCAGGGATAGAGCGAACACTGAAGCTTTCTTT. Amino acids: CASRDRANTEAFF.

This clone has more than one count but fewer than ten. The J gene is TRBJ2-1, the V gene TRBV1. TRBV1 is recorded as a pseudogene. CDR3 length: 14 residues. The CDR3 sequence: CTSSQESGGNEQFF. CDR3 DNA sequence: TGCACCAGCAGCCAAGAATCTGGGGGCAATGAGCAGTTCTTC.

The rearrangement links TRBV5-1 to TRBJ2-1; TRBD2 aligns across 9 bases. The ends lost 0 bases at V and 3 bases at J; junction bases unmatched: 4. Germline V gene sequence: CDR1 SGHRS, CDR2 YFSETQ. The CDR3 has 16 residues. CDR3 nucleotide sequence: TGCGCCAGCAGCTTGGTAGCGGGAGTTGTCTACAATGAGCAGTTCTTC. Amino acid sequence: CASSLVAGVVYNEQFF.

The J gene is TRBJ2-7, the V gene TRBV13; TRBD2 agrees at 12 bases. The CDR3 covers 15 residues. Germline loops: CDR1 PRHDT, CDR2 FYEKMQ (reference sequence). V was pared by 5 bases and J by 6 bases, with 8 bases of the junction left unmatched. DNA of the CDR3: TGTGCCAGCAGCCGCCTAGCGGGGGGGCTCGGCGAGCAGTACTTC. As protein: CASSRLAGGLGEQYF. The full variable domain, with the rest looked up from reference TRBV13 and TRBJ2-7, is AAGVIQSPRHLIKEKRETATLKCYPIPRHDTVYWYQQGPGQDPQFLISFYEKMQSDKGSIPDRFSAQQFSDYHSELNMSSLELGDSALYFCASSRLAGGLGEQYFGPGTRLTVT.

The V call is TRBV7-2, the J call TRBJ2-1; no clear D. CDR3 size: 16 residues. CDR1 is SGHTA, CDR2 FQGNSA, per germline. The V gene lost 4 bases and the J gene lost 4 bases, with 17 bases spanning the gap. As DNA, the CDR3 is TGTGCCAGCAGCTCGAAGGTATCAAACCTATACAATGAGCAGTTCTTC. Amino acid sequence: CASSSKVSNLYNEQFF.

A few counts support this clone. This rearrangement joins TRBV25-1 to TRBJ2-5; D gene ambiguous. Trimming shortened V by 4 bases and J by 1 base, and 7 bases separated the two germline ends. CDR3 length: 13 amino acids. Germline V CDR1 and CDR2: MGHDK, SYGVNS. CDR3 region: CASSARFQETQYF. CDR3 in DNA: TGTGCCAGCAGTGCCCGATTCCAAGAGACCCAGTACTTC.